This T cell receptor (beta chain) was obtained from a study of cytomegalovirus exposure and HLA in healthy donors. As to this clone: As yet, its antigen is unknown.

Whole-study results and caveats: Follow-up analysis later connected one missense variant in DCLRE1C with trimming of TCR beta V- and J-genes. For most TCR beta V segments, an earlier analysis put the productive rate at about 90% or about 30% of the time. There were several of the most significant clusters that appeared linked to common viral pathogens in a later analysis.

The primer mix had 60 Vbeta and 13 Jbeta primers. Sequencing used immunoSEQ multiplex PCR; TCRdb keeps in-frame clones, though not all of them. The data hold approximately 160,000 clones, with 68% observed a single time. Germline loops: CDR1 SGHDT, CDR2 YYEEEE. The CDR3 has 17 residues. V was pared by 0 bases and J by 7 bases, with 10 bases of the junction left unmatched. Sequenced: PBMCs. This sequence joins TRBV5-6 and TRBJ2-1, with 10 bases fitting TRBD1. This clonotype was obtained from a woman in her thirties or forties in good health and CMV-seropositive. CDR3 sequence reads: CASSLGPGTGDWNEQFF. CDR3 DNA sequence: TGTGCCAGCAGCTTGGGCCCCGGGACAGGGGATTGGAATGAGCAGTTCTTC. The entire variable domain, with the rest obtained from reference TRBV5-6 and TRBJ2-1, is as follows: DAGVTQSPTHLIKTRGQQVTLRCSPKSGHDTVSWYQQALGQGPQFIFQYYEEEERQRGNFPDRFSGHQFPNYSSELNVNALLLGDSALYLCASSLGPGTGDWNEQFFGPGTRLTVL.